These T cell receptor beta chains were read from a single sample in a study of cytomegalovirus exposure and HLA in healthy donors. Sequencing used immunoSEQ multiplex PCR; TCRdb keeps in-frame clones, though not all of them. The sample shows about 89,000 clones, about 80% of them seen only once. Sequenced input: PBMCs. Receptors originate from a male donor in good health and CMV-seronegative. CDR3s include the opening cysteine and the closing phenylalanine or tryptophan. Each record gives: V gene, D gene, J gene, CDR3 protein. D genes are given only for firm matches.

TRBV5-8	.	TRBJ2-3	CASSLGRVKTDTQYF
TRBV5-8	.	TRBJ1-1	CASSLMGGTEAFF
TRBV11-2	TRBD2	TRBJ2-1	CASSPRIAGIFVEQFF
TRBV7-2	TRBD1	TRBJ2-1	CASRGQPNEQFF
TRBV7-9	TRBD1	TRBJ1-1	CASSFQSGGLTEAFF
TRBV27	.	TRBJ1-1	CASKFGRGRGTEAFF
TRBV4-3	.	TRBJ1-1	CASSQDGDTEAFF
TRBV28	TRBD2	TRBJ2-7	CASSLGGSSGRANEQYF
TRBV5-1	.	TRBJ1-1	CASSLGQGNRQAFF
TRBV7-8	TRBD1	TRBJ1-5	CASSLGGQGLKYQPQHF
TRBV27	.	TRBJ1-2	CASSLQGGGGYGYTF
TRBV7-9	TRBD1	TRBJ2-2	CASSLGTGDTGELFF
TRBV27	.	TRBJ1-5	CASRPGERDQPQHF
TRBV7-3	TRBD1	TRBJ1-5	CASSSGTALNQPQHF
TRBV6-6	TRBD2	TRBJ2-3	CASSRGGTTDTQYF
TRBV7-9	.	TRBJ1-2	CASSLLGRLANYGYTF
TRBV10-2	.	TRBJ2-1	CASSELDSSYNEQFF
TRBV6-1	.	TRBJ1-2	CASSEGGGGYGYTF
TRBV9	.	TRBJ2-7	CASIAGPGYSGYEQYF
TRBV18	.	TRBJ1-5	CASSPDNNQPQHF
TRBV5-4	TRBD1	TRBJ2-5	CASSPRTGQQETQYF
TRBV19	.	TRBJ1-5	CASSTRSSNQPQHF
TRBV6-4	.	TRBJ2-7	CASSDSAAGRQPEQYF
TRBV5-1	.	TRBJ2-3	CATSGQTGYTDTQYF
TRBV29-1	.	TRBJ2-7	CSVAPGNEQYF
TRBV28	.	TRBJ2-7	CASSPRQGHYEQYF
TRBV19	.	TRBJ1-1	CASSPRSGNSEAFF
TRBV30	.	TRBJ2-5	CAWSFQGGQETQYF